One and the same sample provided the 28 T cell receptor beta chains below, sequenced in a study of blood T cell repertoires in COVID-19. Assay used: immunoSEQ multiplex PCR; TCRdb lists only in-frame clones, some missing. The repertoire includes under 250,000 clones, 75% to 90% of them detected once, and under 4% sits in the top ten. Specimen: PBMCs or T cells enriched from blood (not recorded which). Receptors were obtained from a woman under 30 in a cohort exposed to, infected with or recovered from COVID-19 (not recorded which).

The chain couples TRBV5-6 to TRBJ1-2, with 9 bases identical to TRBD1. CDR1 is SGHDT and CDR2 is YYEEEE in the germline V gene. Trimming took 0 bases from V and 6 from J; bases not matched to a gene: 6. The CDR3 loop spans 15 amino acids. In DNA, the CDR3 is TGTGCCAGCAGCTTGGCGGGACAGGGAGGTGATGGCTACACCTTC. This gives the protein CASSLAGQGGDGYTF.

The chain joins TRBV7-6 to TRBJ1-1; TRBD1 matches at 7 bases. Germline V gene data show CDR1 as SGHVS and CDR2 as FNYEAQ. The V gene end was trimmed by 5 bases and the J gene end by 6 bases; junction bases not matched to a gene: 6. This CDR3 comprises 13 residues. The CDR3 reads CASSADREAEAFF. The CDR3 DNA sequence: TGTGCCAGCAGCGCAGACAGGGAGGCTGAAGCTTTCTTT.

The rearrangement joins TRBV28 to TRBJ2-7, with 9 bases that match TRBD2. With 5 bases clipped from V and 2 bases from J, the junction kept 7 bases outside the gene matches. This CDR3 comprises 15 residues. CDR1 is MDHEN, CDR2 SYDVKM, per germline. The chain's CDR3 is CASSLERGVPYEQYF. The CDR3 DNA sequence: TGTGCCAGCAGTCTCGAGCGGGGGGTCCCCTACGAGCAGTACTTC. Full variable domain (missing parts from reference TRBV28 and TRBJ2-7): DVKVTQSSRYLVKRTGEKVFLECVQDMDHENMFWYRQDPGLGLRLIYFSYDVKMKEKGDIPEGYSVSREKKERFSLILESASTNQTSMYLCASSLERGVPYEQYFGPGTRLTVT.

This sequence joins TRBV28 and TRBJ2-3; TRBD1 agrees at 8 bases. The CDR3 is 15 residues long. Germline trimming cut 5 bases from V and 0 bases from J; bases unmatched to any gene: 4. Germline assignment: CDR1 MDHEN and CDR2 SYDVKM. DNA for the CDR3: TGTGCCAGCAGTCGGGACAGGCCTAGCACAGATACGCAGTATTTT. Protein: CASSRDRPSTDTQYF.

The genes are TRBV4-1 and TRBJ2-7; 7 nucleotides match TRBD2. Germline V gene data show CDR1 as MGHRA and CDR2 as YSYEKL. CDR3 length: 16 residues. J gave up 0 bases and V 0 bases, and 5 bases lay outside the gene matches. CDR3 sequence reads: CASSQDPSGRSYEQYF. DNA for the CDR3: TGCGCCAGCAGCCAAGATCCTAGCGGACGCTCCTACGAGCAGTACTTC.

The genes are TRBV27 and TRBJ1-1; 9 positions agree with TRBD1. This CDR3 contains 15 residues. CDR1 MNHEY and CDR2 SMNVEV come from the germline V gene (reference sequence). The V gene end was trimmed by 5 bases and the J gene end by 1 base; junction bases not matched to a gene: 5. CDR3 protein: CASSPWDRENTEAFF. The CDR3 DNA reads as TGTGCCAGCAGTCCGTGGGACAGGGAGAACACTGAAGCTTTCTTT.

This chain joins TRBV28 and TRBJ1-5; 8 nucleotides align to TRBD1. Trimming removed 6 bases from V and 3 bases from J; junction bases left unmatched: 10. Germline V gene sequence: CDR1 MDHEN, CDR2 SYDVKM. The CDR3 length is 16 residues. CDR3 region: CASSPTGAVFNQPQHF. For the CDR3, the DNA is TGTGCCAGCAGCCCGACAGGGGCGGTGTTCAATCAGCCCCAGCATTTT. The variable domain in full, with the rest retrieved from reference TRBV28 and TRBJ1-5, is DVKVTQSSRYLVKRTGEKVFLECVQDMDHENMFWYRQDPGLGLRLIYFSYDVKMKEKGDIPEGYSVSREKKERFSLILESASTNQTSMYLCASSPTGAVFNQPQHFGDGTRLSIL.

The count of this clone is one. For the CDR3, the DNA is TGCGCCAGCAGCCAAGAAGGCGGGGGGTATGATACGCAGTATTTT. This codes for CASSQEGGGYDTQYF. V and J are TRBV4-1 and TRBJ2-3; 8 bases are a match to TRBD2. Germline CDR1 and CDR2: MGHRA and YSYEKL. The CDR3 is 15 amino acids. With 0 bases clipped from V and 6 bases from J, the junction kept 5 bases outside the gene matches.

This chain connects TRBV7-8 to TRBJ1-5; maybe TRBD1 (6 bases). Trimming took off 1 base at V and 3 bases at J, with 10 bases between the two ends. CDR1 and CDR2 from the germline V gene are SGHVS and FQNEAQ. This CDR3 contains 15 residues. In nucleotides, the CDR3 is TGTGCCAGCAGCTTAGAAGGGGGAATCAATCAGCCCCAGCATTTT. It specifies CASSLEGGINQPQHF. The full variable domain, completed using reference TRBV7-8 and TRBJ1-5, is GAGVSQSPRYKVAKRGQDVALRCDPISGHVSLFWYQQALGQGPEFLTYFQNEAQLDKSGLPSDRFFAERPEGSVSTLKIQRTQQEDSAVYLCASSLEGGINQPQHFGDGTRLSIL.

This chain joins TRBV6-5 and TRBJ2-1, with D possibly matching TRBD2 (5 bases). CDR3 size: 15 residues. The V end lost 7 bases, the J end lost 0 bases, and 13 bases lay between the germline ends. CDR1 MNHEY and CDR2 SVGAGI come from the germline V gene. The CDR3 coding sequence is TGTGCCAGCAAGCCGGGGTCCGACTCCTACAATGAGCAGTTCTTC. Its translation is CASKPGSDSYNEQFF.

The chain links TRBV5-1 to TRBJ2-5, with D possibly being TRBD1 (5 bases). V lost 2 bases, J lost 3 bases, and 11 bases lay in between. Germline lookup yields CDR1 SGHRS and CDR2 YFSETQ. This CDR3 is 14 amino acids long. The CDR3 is CASSLFDSEETQYF. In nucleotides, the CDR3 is TGCGCCAGCAGCTTATTTGACAGTGAAGAGACCCAGTACTTC.

CDR3 in amino acids: CASSVAQQDTEAFF. The CDR3, as DNA: TGTGCCAGCAGCGTAGCTCAACAGGACACTGAAGCTTTCTTT. The V and J genes are TRBV9 and TRBJ1-1; D possibly corresponds to TRBD1 (5 bases). With 0 bases removed from V and 3 bases from J, the gap between germline ends came to 9 bases. This CDR3 is built from 14 residues. Per the germline V gene, CDR1 is SGDLS and CDR2 is YYNGEE. Supplemented by reference TRBV9 and TRBJ1-1, the full variable domain reads DSGVTQTPKHLITATGQRVTLRCSPRSGDLSVYWYQQSLDQGLQFLIQYYNGEERAKGNILERFSAQQFPDLHSELNLSSLELGDSALYFCASSVAQQDTEAFFGQGTRLTVV.

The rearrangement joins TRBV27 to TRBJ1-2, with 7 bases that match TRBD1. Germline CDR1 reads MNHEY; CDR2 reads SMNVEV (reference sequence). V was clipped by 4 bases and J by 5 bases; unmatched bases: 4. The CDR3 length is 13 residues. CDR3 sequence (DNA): TGTGCCAGCAGTTCCCGGGACAGATATGGCTACACCTTC. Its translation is CASSSRDRYGYTF.

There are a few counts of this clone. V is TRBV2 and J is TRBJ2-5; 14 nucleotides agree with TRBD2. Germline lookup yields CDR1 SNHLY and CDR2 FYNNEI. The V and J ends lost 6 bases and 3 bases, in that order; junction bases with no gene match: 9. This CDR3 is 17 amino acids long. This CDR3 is CASRETSGGAFKETQYF. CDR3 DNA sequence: TGTGCCAGCAGGGAGACTAGCGGGGGGGCCTTCAAAGAGACCCAGTACTTC.

CDR3 loop: CSASQRETQYF. For the CDR3, the DNA is TGCAGTGCTAGTCAGCGGGAGACCCAGTACTTC. V is TRBV20-1 and J is TRBJ2-5, with TRBD2 as a possible D gene (5 bases). Germline loops: CDR1 DFQATT, CDR2 SNEGSKA (reference sequence). This CDR3 is built from 11 residues. V lost 3 bases and J 5 bases, leaving 7 bases between the germline ends.

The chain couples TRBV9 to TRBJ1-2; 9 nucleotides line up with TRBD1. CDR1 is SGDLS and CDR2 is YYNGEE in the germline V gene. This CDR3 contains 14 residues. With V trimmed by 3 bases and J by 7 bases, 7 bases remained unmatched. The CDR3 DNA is TGTGCCAGCAGCGCCACAGGGGGCGGTGGTGGCTACACCTTC. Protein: CASSATGGGGGYTF.

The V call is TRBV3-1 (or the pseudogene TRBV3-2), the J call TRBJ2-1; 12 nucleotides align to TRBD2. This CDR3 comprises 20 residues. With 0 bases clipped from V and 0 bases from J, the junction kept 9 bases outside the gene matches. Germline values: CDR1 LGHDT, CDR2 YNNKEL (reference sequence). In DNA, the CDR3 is TGTGCCAGCAGCCAAGAACCACTAGCGGGGGGACTGATCTCCTACAATGAGCAGTTCTTC. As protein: CASSQEPLAGGLISYNEQFF.

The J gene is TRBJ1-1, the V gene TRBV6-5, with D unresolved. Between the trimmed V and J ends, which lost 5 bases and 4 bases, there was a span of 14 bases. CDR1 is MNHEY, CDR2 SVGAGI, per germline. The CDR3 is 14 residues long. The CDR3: CASSNGIDGTEAFF. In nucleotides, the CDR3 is TGTGCCAGCAGTAACGGGATCGATGGCACTGAAGCTTTCTTT.

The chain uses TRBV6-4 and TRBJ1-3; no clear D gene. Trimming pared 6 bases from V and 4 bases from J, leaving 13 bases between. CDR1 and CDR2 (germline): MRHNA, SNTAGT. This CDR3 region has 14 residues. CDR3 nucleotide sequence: TGTGCCAGCAGCAAAAAGTCGCGAGGAAACACCATATATTTT. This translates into CASSKKSRGNTIYF.

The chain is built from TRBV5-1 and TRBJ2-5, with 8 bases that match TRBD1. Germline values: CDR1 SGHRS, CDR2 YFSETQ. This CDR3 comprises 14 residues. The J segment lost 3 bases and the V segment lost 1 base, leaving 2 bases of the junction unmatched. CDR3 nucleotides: TGCGCCAGCAGCTTGCAACAGGGGGAAGAGACCCAGTACTTC. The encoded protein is CASSLQQGEETQYF.

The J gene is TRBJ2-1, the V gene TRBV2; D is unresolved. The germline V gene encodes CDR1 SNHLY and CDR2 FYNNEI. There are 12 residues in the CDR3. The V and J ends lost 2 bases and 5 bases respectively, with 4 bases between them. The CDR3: CASSELHNEQFF. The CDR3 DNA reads TGTGCCAGCAGTGAACTACACAATGAGCAGTTCTTC.

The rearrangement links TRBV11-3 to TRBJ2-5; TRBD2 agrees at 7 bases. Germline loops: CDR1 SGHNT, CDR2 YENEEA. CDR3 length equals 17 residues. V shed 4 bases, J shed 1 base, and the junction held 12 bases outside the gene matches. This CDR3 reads CASSSTLAGGTQETQYF. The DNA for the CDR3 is TGTGCCAGCAGCTCGACCTTAGCGGGTGGAACCCAAGAGACCCAGTACTTC.

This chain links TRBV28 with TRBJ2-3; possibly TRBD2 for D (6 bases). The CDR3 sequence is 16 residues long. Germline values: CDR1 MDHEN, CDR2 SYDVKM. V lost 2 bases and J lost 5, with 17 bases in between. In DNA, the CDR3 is TGTGCCAGCAGTTTAGCGGGGATCGGAGGAGGAGATACGCAGTATTTT. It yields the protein CASSLAGIGGGDTQYF. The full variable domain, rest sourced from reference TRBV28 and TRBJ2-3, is DVKVTQSSRYLVKRTGEKVFLECVQDMDHENMFWYRQDPGLGLRLIYFSYDVKMKEKGDIPEGYSVSREKKERFSLILESASTNQTSMYLCASSLAGIGGGDTQYFGPGTRLTVL.

The CDR3 DNA is TGCGCCAGCAGCCAAGATCCGAGCGGGGGGGATAAAGATACGCAGTATTTT. Translated, it gives CASSQDPSGGDKDTQYF. The chain has TRBV4-1 and TRBJ2-3, with TRBD2 matching 10 bases. V shed 0 bases and J 5 bases; nucleotides not matched to a gene: 8. CDR1 and CDR2 from the germline V gene are MGHRA and YSYEKL. This CDR3 region has 17 residues.

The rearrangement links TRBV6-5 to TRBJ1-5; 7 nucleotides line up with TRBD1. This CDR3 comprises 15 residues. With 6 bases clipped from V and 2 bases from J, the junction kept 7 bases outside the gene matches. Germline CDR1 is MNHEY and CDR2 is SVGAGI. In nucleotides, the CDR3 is TGTGCCAGCAGACGGACAGGAGTTGGCAATCAGCCCCAGCATTTT. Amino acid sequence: CASRRTGVGNQPQHF.

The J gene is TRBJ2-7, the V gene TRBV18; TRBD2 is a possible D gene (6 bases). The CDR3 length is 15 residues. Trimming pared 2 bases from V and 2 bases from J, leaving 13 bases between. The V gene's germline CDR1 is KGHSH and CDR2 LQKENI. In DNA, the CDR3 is TGTGCCAGCTCACCAAGCGGGTCCCGGGCCTACGAGCAGTACTTC. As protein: CASSPSGSRAYEQYF.

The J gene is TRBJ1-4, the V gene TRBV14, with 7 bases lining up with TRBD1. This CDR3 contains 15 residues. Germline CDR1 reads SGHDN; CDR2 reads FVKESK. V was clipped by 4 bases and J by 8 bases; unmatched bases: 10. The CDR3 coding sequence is TGTGCCAGCAGCCGTTCCCGGGACAGTGACGAAAAACTGTTTTTT. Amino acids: CASSRSRDSDEKLFF.

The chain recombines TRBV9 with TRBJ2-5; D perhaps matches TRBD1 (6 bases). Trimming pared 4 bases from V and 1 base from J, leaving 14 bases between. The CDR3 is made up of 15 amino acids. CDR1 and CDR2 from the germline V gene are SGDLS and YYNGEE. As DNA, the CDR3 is TGTGCCAGCAGCCCCACAGGGAATCCCCAAGAGACCCAGTACTTC. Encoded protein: CASSPTGNPQETQYF.